This TCR beta chain stems from a study of cytomegalovirus exposure and HLA in healthy donors. General observations from the study: TCR beta sequences reportedly predicted the HLA-A and HLA-B alleles of most subjects accurately. A later analysis appeared to link common viral pathogens to several of the most significant clusters.

Sampled while nominally healthy, donors likely had unrecorded immune exposures. As for this clone: Its antigen is currently unknown.

PCR employed 60 Vbeta and 13 Jbeta primers. Only in-frame clones appear in the TCRdb table, and some are missing; sequencing was by immunoSEQ multiplex PCR. The sample includes 140,000 or so clones, 65% to 90% of them seen just once. Sequencing used PBMCs. The TCR comes from a female donor in good health and CMV-seronegative.

As DNA, the CDR3 is TGCGCCAGCAGCCAACGACCCGGGACTAGCGGAAGCACAGATACGCAGTATTTT. Translated: CASSQRPGTSGSTDTQYF. The V and J genes are TRBV4-1 and TRBJ2-3, with TRBD2 matching over 11 bases. The CDR3 consists of 18 residues. Germline V gene sequence: CDR1 MGHRA, CDR2 YSYEKL. The trim removed 2 bases at V and 0 bases at J, leaving 7 bases unmatched.